This T cell receptor (beta chain) was obtained from a study of T-cell memory formation after mild COVID-19. Germline V gives CDR1 SGHRS, CDR2 YFSETQ. CDR3 length equals 18 residues. The ends were cut back, 0 bases at V and 0 bases at J, with 13 bases in the middle. There are a few counts of this clonotype. No antigen is known for it. Study conclusions and caveats: Day 15 to 85 contractors were CD4/CD8 balanced; later expanders leaned CD4+.

After 5'RACE with constant-segment primers, TCR alpha and TCR beta cDNA libraries carrying sample barcodes and UMIs were obtained. TCRdb re-called the 5' RACE reads with MiXCR, one entry per CDR3 protein. The data show 250,000 to 350,000 distinct CDR3 sequences, about 16% seen once. The sequence was obtained from a man younger than 35 who had mild COVID-19 (a few samples of this study predate the infection). Cell type and time point are not known. V and J are TRBV5-1 and TRBJ1-6; D might be TRBD1 (5 bases). Sequenced sample: PBMCs or a T cell subset sorted from them (not recorded which). The CDR3 loop reads CASSLGFGAGSYNSPLHF. CDR3 nucleotides: TGCGCCAGCAGCTTGGGCTTCGGGGCTGGCTCCTATAATTCACCCCTCCACTTT.